The present TCR beta chain was sequenced within a study of blood T cell repertoires in COVID-19. Study-level information: COVID-19 samples collected from the United States, Italy and Spain covered acute and convalescent phases.

Original handling: It was from reference gene primer amplification that nucleated cell counts were estimated. Assay used: immunoSEQ multiplex PCR; TCRdb lists only in-frame clones, some missing. The V and J calls and clone size are taken from that table; D and trimming were inferred from the DNA. Of more than 150,000 clones listed, about 82% are singletons. Worth noting for this clone: A read error may account for a junction end that differs from germline.

Material: peripheral blood. The receptor comes from a woman aged 30 to 39 with acute or convalescent COVID-19.

CDR3 sequence reads: CASSPDRGRETQYF. In DNA, the CDR3 is TGTGCTAGCAGCCCAGACAGGGGGCGAGAGACCCAGTACTTC. This rearrangement joins TRBV7-7 to TRBJ2-5; TRBD1 matches 10 bases. Germline values: CDR1 SSHAT, CDR2 FNYEAQ (reference sequence). This CDR3 is built from 14 residues.